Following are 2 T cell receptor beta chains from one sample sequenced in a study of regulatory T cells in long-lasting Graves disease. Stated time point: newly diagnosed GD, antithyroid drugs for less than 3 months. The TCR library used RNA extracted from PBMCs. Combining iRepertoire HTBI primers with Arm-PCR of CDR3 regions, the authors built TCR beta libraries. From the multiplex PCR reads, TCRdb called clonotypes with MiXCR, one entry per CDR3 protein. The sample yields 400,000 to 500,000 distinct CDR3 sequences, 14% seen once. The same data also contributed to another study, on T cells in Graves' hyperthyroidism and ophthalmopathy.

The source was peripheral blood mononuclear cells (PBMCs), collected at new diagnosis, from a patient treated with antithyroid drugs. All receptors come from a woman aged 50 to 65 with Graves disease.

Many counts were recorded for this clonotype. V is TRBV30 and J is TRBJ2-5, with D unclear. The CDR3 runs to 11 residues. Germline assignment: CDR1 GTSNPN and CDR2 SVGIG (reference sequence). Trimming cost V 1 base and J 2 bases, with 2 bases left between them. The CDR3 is CAWSEQETQYF. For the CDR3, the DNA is TGTGCCTGGAGTGAACAAGAGACCCAGTACTTC.

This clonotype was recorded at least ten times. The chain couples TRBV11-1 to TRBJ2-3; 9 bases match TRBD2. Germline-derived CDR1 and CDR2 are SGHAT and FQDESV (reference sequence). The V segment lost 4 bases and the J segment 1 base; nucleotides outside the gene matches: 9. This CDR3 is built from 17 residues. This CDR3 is CASSSGSGRSGTDTQYF. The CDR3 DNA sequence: TGTGCCAGCAGCTCCGGTAGCGGGAGATCGGGCACAGATACGCAGTATTTT.